This passage covers 21 T cell receptor beta chains from one sample sequenced in a study of blood T cells in healthy people across ages. Primed by a sample-barcoded 5' primer and a J-beta primer mix, a second PCR proceeded for about 6 to 12 cycles. TCRdb processed the 5' RACE reads anew with MiXCR; each CDR3 protein has one entry. The sample contains about 720,000 distinct CDR3 sequences, 25% of which appear only once. This sample also appeared in a second study, on T cells of mothers and their children.

The sample consisted of blood. These receptors all come from a boy younger than 18 in good health.

The sample holds a few counts of this clonotype. Here the CDR3 DNA reads TGTGCCAGCTTCCCGACAGGAAAGGAGTCACCAGATACGCAGTATTTT. The encoded protein is CASFPTGKESPDTQYF. This sequence joins TRBV7-2 and TRBJ2-3; D may be TRBD1 (6 bases). The CDR3 has 16 residues. CDR1 is SGHTA, CDR2 FQGNSA, per germline. V was cut by 8 bases and J by 4 bases, with 22 bases left in between.

The gene calls are TRBV5-1 and TRBJ2-7, with 7 positions matching TRBD1. The V and J ends lost 0 bases and 5 bases, in that order; junction bases with no gene match: 8. This CDR3 contains 15 residues. Germline V gene sequence: CDR1 SGHRS, CDR2 YFSETQ. The CDR3 reads CASSLEYGTDDEQYF. The CDR3 nucleotides read TGCGCCAGCAGCTTGGAGTATGGGACAGACGACGAGCAGTACTTC.

The chain couples TRBV4-1 to TRBJ1-2; 9 bases are a match to TRBD1. Germline V gives CDR1 MGHRA, CDR2 YSYEKL. The CDR3 has 17 amino acids. Unmatched junction bases numbered 14, after V lost 1 base and J lost 8 bases. The CDR3 DNA is TGCGCCAGCAGCCAAGCTCATACCCCGGGACAGGGCTACGGCTACACCTTC. Protein: CASSQAHTPGQGYGYTF.

This chain connects TRBV12-3 or TRBV12-4 to TRBJ2-7; D might be TRBD2 (5 bases). The CDR3 contains 11 residues. The V end was cut by 3 bases, the J end by 9 bases, with 9 bases between. For the CDR3, the DNA is TGTGCCAGCAGTTTCGGGATCGTGCAGTACTTC. Its translation: CASSFGIVQYF.

The chain carries TRBV7-8 and TRBJ2-1; weak D call: TRBD2 (6 bases). Germline V lookup: CDR1 SGHVS, CDR2 FQNEAQ. This CDR3 region has 17 residues. V gave up 5 bases and J gave up 6 bases, with 23 bases separating them. CDR3 sequence reads: CASSPSGFRLGSNEQFF. CDR3 nucleotide sequence: TGTGCCAGCAGCCCAAGCGGGTTTCGCCTAGGTTCCAATGAGCAGTTCTTC. Using reference TRBV7-8 and TRBJ2-1 for the parts outside the CDR3, the full variable domain is GAGVSQSPRYKVAKRGQDVALRCDPISGHVSLFWYQQALGQGPEFLTYFQNEAQLDKSGLPSDRFFAERPEGSVSTLKIQRTQQEDSAVYLCASSPSGFRLGSNEQFFGPGTRLTVL.

This sequence joins TRBV29-1 and TRBJ2-5, with a weak D call TRBD1 (5 bases). Germline V gives CDR1 SQVTM, CDR2 ANQGSEA. Deletions cut 3 bases from V and 2 bases from J, with 13 bases between. The CDR3 consists of 14 residues. The CDR3 here is CSVEGPPIQETQYF. The CDR3 bases are TGCAGCGTTGAGGGGCCGCCTATTCAAGAGACCCAGTACTTC. Full variable domain (missing parts from reference TRBV29-1 and TRBJ2-5): SAVISQKPSRDICQRGTSLTIQCQVDSQVTMMFWYRQQPGQSLTLIATANQGSEATYESGFVIDKFPISRPNLTFSTLTVSNMSPEDSSIYLCSVEGPPIQETQYFGPGTRLLVL.

The V gene is TRBV28, the J gene TRBJ1-2; the match to TRBD1 covers 8 bases. Trimming cost V 5 bases and J 10 bases; bases outside gene matches: 6. This CDR3 has 12 residues. Germline-derived CDR1 and CDR2 are MDHEN and SYDVKM. DNA for the CDR3: TGTGCCAGCAGTCCGGACAGGGCAGACTACACCTTC. Translated, it gives CASSPDRADYTF.

The rearrangement uses TRBV20-1 and TRBJ2-7; D perhaps matches TRBD1 (6 bases). The CDR3 totals 15 residues. Germline assignment: CDR1 DFQATT and CDR2 SNEGSKA (reference sequence). Trimming shortened V by 3 bases and J by 6 bases, and 21 bases separated the two germline ends. DNA of the CDR3: TGCAGTGCTAGTTCGTGGCCGGACAGCCACGCCGAGCAGTACTTC. Its protein product is CSASSWPDSHAEQYF.

The chain combines TRBV7-9 with TRBJ1-4; TRBD1 might be the D (5 bases). The CDR3 consists of 16 residues. Looked up from germline, CDR1 is SEHNR and CDR2 is FQNEAQ (reference sequence). Trimming pared 4 bases from V and 6 bases from J, leaving 18 bases between. The CDR3 loop reads CASSSLDRDLDEKLFF. Written as DNA, the CDR3 is TGTGCCAGCAGCTCCCTAGACAGAGACTTAGATGAAAAACTGTTTTTT.

This clonotype came up a few times. This chain links TRBV29-1 with TRBJ2-7; D unclear. The CDR3 loop spans 11 amino acids. Germline values: CDR1 SQVTM, CDR2 ANQGSEA. Deletions cut 6 bases from V and 0 bases from J, with 6 bases between. DNA of the CDR3: TGCAGCGTGGGGAACTCCTACGAGCAGTACTTC. Protein product: CSVGNSYEQYF.

This clonotype turned up a few times. The CDR3 loop reads CASSQTLNAKNIQYF. DNA for the CDR3: TGCGCCAGCAGCCAGACTCTGAATGCCAAAAACATTCAGTACTTC. The chain employs TRBV4-3 and TRBJ2-4, with no clear D. The length of the CDR3 is 15 residues. CDR1 and CDR2 (germline): LGHNA, YSLEER. Trimming left V 3 bases short and J 1 base short, with 10 bases between.

The chain has TRBV20-1 and TRBJ1-1, with D unresolved. Germline loops: CDR1 DFQATT, CDR2 SNEGSKA (reference sequence). Trimming pared 5 bases from V and 5 bases from J, leaving 12 bases between. The CDR3 totals 12 residues. For the CDR3, the DNA is TGCAGTGCTGCCCCCTCGGGGACTGAAGCTTTCTTT. Amino acids: CSAAPSGTEAFF.

There are a few counts of this clonotype. V usage is TRBV5-1 and J usage is TRBJ2-5; D tentatively fits TRBD1 or TRBD2 (6 bases each). Germline CDR1 reads SGHRS; CDR2 reads YFSETQ. V lost 0 bases to trimming and J lost 2 bases, with 20 bases between them. The CDR3 is 18 amino acids. Here the CDR3 reads CASSLGFGQRGPQETQYF. As DNA, the CDR3 is TGCGCCAGCAGCTTGGGATTCGGGCAACGGGGGCCTCAAGAGACCCAGTACTTC. The full variable domain, completed using reference TRBV5-1 and TRBJ2-5, is KAGVTQTPRYLIKTRGQQVTLSCSPISGHRSVSWYQQTPGQGLQFLFEYFSETQRNKGNFPGRFSGRQFSNSRSEMNVSTLELGDSALYLCASSLGFGQRGPQETQYFGPGTRLLVL.

The chain employs TRBV4-1 and TRBJ2-1; D may be TRBD2 (5 bases). Germline V CDR1 and CDR2: MGHRA, YSYEKL. Trimming removed 2 bases at V and 1 base at J, with 15 bases between. The CDR3 extends over 17 amino acids. The DNA for the CDR3 is TGCGCCAGCAGCCAAACGCCTCTAGAGGGTTCCTACAATGAGCAGTTCTTC. Translated: CASSQTPLEGSYNEQFF.

The V and J genes are TRBV20-1 and TRBJ2-4, with TRBD2 identical over 14 bases. Germline CDR1 is DFQATT and CDR2 is SNEGSKA (reference sequence). Losses at the gene ends were 5 bases for V and 0 bases for J; bases not matched to a gene: 6. This CDR3 region has 17 residues. CDR3 residues: CSAGGLAGVRAKNIQYF. The DNA for the CDR3 is TGCAGTGCTGGGGGACTAGCGGGAGTTAGAGCCAAAAACATTCAGTACTTC.

The chain has TRBV12-3 or TRBV12-4 and TRBJ2-1, with 8 positions matching TRBD2. The CDR3 is 15 amino acids. V shed 4 bases, J shed 7 bases, and the junction held 9 bases outside the gene matches. CDR3 region: CASSSRTSLGNEQFF. The DNA for the CDR3 is TGTGCCAGCAGTTCGCGGACTAGCCTGGGGAATGAGCAGTTCTTC.

This rearrangement joins TRBV6-2 or TRBV6-3 to TRBJ2-5; TRBD2 matches 8 bases. CDR3 length: 14 residues. V dropped 9 bases and J dropped 3; count of bases not matched to a gene: 9. Germline CDR1 and CDR2: MNHEY and SVGEGT. In nucleotides, the CDR3 is TGTGCCAGTAGCAAAAGCGGGGGTAAAGAGACCCAGTACTTC. Translating gives CASSKSGGKETQYF.

The rearrangement links TRBV20-1 to TRBJ2-7; perhaps TRBD1 as D (6 bases). The CDR3 has 14 residues. The germline V gene encodes CDR1 DFQATT and CDR2 SNEGSKA (reference sequence). V was trimmed by 6 bases and J by 0 bases, leaving 15 bases between them. DNA of the CDR3: TGCAGTGCGGAGGACAGCACTAGCTCCTACGAGCAGTACTTC. Translated: CSAEDSTSSYEQYF.

The V and J genes are TRBV7-9 and TRBJ1-4; 9 bases are shared with TRBD1. V was pared by 1 base and J by 7 bases, with 4 bases of the junction left unmatched. The CDR3 is made up of 15 amino acids. Germline V gene lookup returns CDR1 SEHNR and CDR2 FQNEAQ (reference sequence). CDR3 in amino acids: CASSLGTGALEKLFF. The CDR3 DNA reads as TGTGCCAGCAGCTTAGGGACAGGGGCCCTTGAAAAACTGTTTTTT.

The chain recombines TRBV7-9 with TRBJ1-4; D gene unclear. V was pared by 0 bases and J by 1 base, with 6 bases between. CDR3 size: 15 residues. From germline, CDR1 is SEHNR and CDR2 FQNEAQ (reference sequence). The CDR3 nucleotides read TGTGCCAGCAGCTTAGCGGTGGGAACTAATGAAAAACTGTTTTTT. Protein sequence: CASSLAVGTNEKLFF.

The chain recombines TRBV7-2 with TRBJ2-3, with 8 bases matching TRBD2. This CDR3 comprises 18 residues. The ends lost 4 bases at V and 4 bases at J; junction bases unmatched: 16. Germline V gene sequence: CDR1 SGHTA, CDR2 FQGNSA. As DNA, the CDR3 is TGTGCCAGCAGCTATCGGGAGGGCGGCGTTGTTCTTGCAGATACGCAGTATTTT. This sequence encodes CASSYREGGVVLADTQYF.